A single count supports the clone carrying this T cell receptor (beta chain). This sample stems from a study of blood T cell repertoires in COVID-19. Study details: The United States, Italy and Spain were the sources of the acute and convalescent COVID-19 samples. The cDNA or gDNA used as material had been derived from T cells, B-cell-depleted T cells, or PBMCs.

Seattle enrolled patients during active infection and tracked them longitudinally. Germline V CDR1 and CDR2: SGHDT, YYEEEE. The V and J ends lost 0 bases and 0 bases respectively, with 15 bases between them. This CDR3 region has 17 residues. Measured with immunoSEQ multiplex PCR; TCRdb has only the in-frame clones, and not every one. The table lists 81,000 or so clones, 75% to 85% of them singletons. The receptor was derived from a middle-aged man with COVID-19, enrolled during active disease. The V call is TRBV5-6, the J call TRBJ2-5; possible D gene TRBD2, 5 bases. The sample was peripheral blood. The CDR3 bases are TGTGCCAGCAGCTTGGACGTCTTGGCGGGTTACCAAGAGACCCAGTACTTC. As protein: CASSLDVLAGYQETQYF.